This paragraph covers one T cell receptor beta chain sequence. The V end lost 2 bases, the J end lost 2 bases, and 10 bases lay between the germline ends. Germline CDR1 GTSNPN, CDR2 SVGIG (reference sequence). The CDR3 has 14 residues. This sample was taken from a study of blood T cell repertoires in COVID-19. Study information: Samples taken during acute and convalescent COVID-19 were collected in the United States, Italy and Spain. In each case, the material was cDNA or gDNA derived from T cells, B-cell-depleted T cells, or PBMCs.

The authors' processing: Reference gene primer amplification gave nucleated cell count estimates. The protocol was immunoSEQ multiplex PCR, while the TCRdb copy is restricted to in-frame clones and leaves out a portion. D and trimming were read from the DNA, whereas the V and J calls and clone size are those reported in that table. The repertoire includes tens of thousands of clones, approximately 86% of them detected once, and 0.9% to 1.5% sits in the top ten. Sequenced material: peripheral blood. The receptor was derived from a man aged 35-49 years with acute or convalescent COVID-19. This chain links TRBV30 with TRBJ1-5, with D perhaps TRBD1 (6 bases). This chain's CDR3 is CAWSRGGGNQPQHF. Written as DNA, the CDR3 is TGTGCCTGGAGTAGAGGGGGAGGCAATCAGCCCCAGCATTTT.